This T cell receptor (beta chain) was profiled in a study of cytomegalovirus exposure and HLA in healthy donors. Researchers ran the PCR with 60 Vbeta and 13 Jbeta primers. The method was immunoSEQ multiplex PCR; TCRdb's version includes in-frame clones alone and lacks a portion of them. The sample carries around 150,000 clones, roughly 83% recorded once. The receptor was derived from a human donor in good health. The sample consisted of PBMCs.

The CDR3, as DNA: TGCGCCAGCAGCTTAGACAGGGCGCGTGGGGAGACCCAGTACTTC. It specifies CASSLDRARGETQYF. V usage is TRBV5-1 and J usage is TRBJ2-5; 7 bases are a match to TRBD1. Per germline, CDR1 SGHRS and CDR2 YFSETQ. V was clipped by 2 bases and J by 5 bases; unmatched bases: 9. This CDR3 comprises 15 residues.